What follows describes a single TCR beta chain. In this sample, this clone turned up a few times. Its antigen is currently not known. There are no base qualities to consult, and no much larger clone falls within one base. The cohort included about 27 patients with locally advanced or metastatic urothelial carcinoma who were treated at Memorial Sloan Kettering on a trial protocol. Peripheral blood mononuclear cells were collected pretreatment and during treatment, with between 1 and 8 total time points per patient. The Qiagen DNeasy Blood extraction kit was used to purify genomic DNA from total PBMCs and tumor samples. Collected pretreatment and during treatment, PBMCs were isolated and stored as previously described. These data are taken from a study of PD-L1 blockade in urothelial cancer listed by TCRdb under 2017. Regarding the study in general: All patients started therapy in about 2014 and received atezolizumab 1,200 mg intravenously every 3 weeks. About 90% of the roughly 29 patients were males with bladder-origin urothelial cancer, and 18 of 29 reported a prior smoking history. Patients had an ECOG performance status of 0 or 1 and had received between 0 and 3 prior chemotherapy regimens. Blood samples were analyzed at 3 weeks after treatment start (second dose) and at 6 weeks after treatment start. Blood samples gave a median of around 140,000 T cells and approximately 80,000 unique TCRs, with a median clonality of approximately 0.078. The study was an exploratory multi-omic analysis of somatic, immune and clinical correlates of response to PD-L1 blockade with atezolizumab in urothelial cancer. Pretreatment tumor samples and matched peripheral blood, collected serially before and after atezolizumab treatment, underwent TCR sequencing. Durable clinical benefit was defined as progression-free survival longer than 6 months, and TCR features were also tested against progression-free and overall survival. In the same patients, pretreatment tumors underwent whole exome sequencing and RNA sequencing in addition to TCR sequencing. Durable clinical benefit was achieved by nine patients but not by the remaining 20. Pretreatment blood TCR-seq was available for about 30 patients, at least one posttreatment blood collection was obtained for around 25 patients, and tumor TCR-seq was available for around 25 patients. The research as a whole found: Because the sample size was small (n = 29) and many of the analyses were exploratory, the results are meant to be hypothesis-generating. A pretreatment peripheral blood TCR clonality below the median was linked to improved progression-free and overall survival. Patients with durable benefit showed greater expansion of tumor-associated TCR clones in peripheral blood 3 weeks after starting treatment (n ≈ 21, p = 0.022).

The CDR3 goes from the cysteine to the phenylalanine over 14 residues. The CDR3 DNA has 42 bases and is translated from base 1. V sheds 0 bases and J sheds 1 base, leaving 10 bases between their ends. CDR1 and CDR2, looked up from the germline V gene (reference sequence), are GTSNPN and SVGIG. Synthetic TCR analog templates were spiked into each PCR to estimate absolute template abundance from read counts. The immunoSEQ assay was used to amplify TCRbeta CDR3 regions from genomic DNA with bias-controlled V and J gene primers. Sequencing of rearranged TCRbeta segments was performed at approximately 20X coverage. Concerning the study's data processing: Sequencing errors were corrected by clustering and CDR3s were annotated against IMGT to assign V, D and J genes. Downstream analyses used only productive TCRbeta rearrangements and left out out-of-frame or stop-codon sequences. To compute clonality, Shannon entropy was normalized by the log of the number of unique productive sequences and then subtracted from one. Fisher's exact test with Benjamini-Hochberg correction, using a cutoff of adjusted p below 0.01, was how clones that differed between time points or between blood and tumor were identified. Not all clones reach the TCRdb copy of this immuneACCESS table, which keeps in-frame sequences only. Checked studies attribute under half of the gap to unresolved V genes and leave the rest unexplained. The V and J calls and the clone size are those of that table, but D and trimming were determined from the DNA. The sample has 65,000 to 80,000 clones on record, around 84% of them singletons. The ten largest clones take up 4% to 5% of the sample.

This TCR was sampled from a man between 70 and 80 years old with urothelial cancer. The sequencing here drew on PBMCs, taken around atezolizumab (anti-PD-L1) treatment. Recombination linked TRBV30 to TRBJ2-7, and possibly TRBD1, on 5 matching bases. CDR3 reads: CAWSVGAGSYEQYF. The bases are TGTGCCTGGAGTGTAGGGGCAGGGTCCTACGAGCAGTACTTC.